This T cell receptor (beta chain) emerged from a study of blood T cell repertoires in COVID-19. At the level of the study: Sites across the United States, Italy and Spain contributed samples from acute and convalescent COVID-19. T cells, B-cell-depleted T cells, or PBMCs supplied cDNA or gDNA.

In the source study's methods: How many nucleated cells were present was estimated from reference gene primer amplification. TCRdb's table, derived via immunoSEQ multiplex PCR, lists solely in-frame clones and lacks some. Clonal size and the V and J genes are those of that table, whereas D and trimming came from the DNA. The sample has about 190,000 clones; approximately 90% are singletons. Trimming took 4 bases from V and 6 from J; bases not matched to a gene: 10. Germline CDR1 and CDR2: SGHRS and YFSETQ. This CDR3 is 16 amino acids long. The specimen sequenced was peripheral blood. The V and J genes are TRBV5-1 and TRBJ2-1; 10 bases line up with TRBD1. This TCR was recovered from a man between 65 and 85 years old with active or convalescent COVID-19. The chain's CDR3 is CASSLTRTGGGNEQFF. Here the CDR3 DNA reads TGCGCCAGCAGCCTCACCAGGACAGGGGGAGGCAATGAGCAGTTCTTC.